A single sample is the source of the 5 T cell receptor beta chains below, sequenced in a study of somatic mutations in cytotoxic T cells in rheumatoid arthritis (TCRdb year 2017). Library construction relied on the immunoSEQ multiplex PCR assay. The immuneACCESS repertoire file appears here via TCRdb, limited to in-frame rearrangements. These files lack a portion of the clones; in checked studies, under half of the deficit traces to unresolved V genes, and the cause of the others is not known. The sample table lists more than 9,000 clones, 70% to 75% of them with a count of one. Of the sample, less than 40% falls within the top ten clones. Sequenced input: CD8+ T cells sorted from blood. The receptors originated from an adult with rheumatoid arthritis.

The rearrangement uses TRBV5-8 and TRBJ2-7; a weak D match, TRBD1 (5 bases). Germline CDR1 reads SGHTS; CDR2 reads YDEGEE. V shed 0 bases and J shed 0 bases, with 16 bases lying between them. This CDR3 is built from 17 residues. The CDR3 nucleotides read TGTGCCAGCAGCTTGGCCGGTCCGACAGTTTTCTCCTACGAGCAGTACTTC. It yields the protein CASSLAGPTVFSYEQYF.

The rearrangement uses TRBV6-1 and TRBJ2-7, with D possibly being TRBD2 (6 bases). V lost 10 bases and J lost 2, with 18 bases in between. CDR1 and CDR2 from the germline V gene are MNHNS and SASEGT. The CDR3 runs to 14 residues. The CDR3 coding sequence is TGTGCCACACCACGGACTATCTACCCCTACGAGCAGTACTTC. Translating gives CATPRTIYPYEQYF.

The chain combines TRBV29-1 with TRBJ2-7; D remains ambiguous. CDR3 size: 13 residues. V shed 4 bases and J shed 0 bases, with 10 bases lying between them. Germline V lookup: CDR1 SQVTM, CDR2 ANQGSEA. This CDR3 is CSVVPDNSYEQYF. The DNA of the CDR3 is TGCAGCGTTGTTCCCGACAACTCCTACGAGCAGTACTTC.

This chain links TRBV20-1 with TRBJ2-1, with 7 nucleotides matching TRBD2. The CDR3 has 11 amino acids. CDR1 and CDR2 (germline): DFQATT, SNEGSKA (reference sequence). V was clipped by 1 base and J by 14 bases; unmatched bases: 5. The CDR3 spells CSARGEGREFF. The CDR3 coding sequence is TGCAGTGCTAGAGGGGAGGGCAGGGAGTTCTTC.

The chain links TRBV11-2 to TRBJ2-1; D is undetermined. The germline V gene encodes CDR1 SGHAT and CDR2 FQNNGV. CDR3 size: 11 residues. The ends were cut back, 4 bases at V and 9 bases at J, with 7 bases in the middle. CDR3 residues: CASSSLFEQFF. In nucleotides, the CDR3 is TGTGCCAGCAGCTCCTTATTTGAGCAGTTCTTC.